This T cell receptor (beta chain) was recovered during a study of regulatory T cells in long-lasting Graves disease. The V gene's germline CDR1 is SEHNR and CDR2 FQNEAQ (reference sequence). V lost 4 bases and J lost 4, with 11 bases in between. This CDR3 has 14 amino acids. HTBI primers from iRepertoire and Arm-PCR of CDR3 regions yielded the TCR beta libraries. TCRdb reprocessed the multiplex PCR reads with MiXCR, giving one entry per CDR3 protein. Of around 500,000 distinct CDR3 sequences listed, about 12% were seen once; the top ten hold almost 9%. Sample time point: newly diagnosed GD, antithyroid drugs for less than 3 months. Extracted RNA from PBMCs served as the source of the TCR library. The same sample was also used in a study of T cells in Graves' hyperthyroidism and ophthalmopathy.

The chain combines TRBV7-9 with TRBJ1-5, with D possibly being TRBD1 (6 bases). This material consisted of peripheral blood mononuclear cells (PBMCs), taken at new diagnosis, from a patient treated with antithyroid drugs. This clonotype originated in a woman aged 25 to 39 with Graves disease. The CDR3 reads CASSYGTLNQPQHF. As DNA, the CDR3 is TGTGCCAGCAGCTACGGGACACTGAATCAGCCCCAGCATTTT. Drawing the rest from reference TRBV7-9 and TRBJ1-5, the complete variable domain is DTGVSQNPRHKITKRGQNVTFRCDPISEHNRLYWYRQTLGQGPEFLTYFQNEAQLEKSRLLSDRFSAERPKGSFSTLEIQRTEQGDSAMYLCASSYGTLNQPQHFGDGTRLSIL.